These 11 T cell receptor beta chains came from one sample sequenced in a study of OX40 agonist ivuxolimab in advanced cancers. The assay was immunoSEQ multiplex PCR, and TCRdb's table has in-frame clones only and misses some. The sample yields more than 100,000 clones, over 75% seen once. This specimen consisted of CD4+ or CD8+ T cells sorted from blood, obtained in a trial of the OX40 agonist ivuxolimab. The receptors were sampled from an adult with an advanced solid tumor such as melanoma, head and neck, liver or kidney cancer.

The gene calls are TRBV28 and TRBJ1-6; 7 bases map to TRBD1. The CDR3 contains 14 residues. Per the germline V gene, CDR1 is MDHEN and CDR2 is SYDVKM. Trimming cost V 8 bases and J 12 bases; bases outside gene matches: 13. CDR3 residues: CASHGGGPGGPLHF. The CDR3 nucleotides read TGTGCCAGCCACGGGGGGGGTCCAGGGGGACCCCTCCACTTT. Full variable domain (missing parts from reference TRBV28 and TRBJ1-6): DVKVTQSSRYLVKRTGEKVFLECVQDMDHENMFWYRQDPGLGLRLIYFSYDVKMKEKGDIPEGYSVSREKKERFSLILESASTNQTSMYLCASHGGGPGGPLHFGNGTRLTVT.

The rearrangement links TRBV6-5 to TRBJ2-5; tentatively, D is TRBD2 (6 bases). The CDR3 runs 14 residues. The germline V gene encodes CDR1 MNHEY and CDR2 SVGAGI. The ends were cut back, 2 bases at V and 5 bases at J, with 12 bases in the middle. In DNA form, the CDR3 reads TGTGCCAGCAGTTACGGAGGGCTAGTCGAGACCCAGTACTTC. Translated: CASSYGGLVETQYF.

The chain employs TRBV27 and TRBJ1-5, with D uncertain. From germline, CDR1 is MNHEY and CDR2 SMNVEV (reference sequence). The germline V and J ends were trimmed by 0 bases and 0 bases, with 9 bases remaining between them. The CDR3 contains 16 residues. CDR3 residues: CASSLSRVPSNQPQHF. CDR3 nucleotides: TGTGCCAGCAGTTTATCGAGGGTCCCTAGCAATCAGCCCCAGCATTTT.

The V call is TRBV5-6, the J call TRBJ1-2; TRBD1 might be the D (5 bases). Trimming took off 1 base at V and 2 bases at J, with 18 bases between the two ends. This CDR3 comprises 17 residues. Germline assignment: CDR1 SGHDT and CDR2 YYEEEE. The CDR3 protein is CASSLRGDPGRNYGYTF. In DNA, the CDR3 is TGTGCCAGCAGCTTGCGCGGGGACCCCGGTAGGAACTATGGCTACACCTTC.

Details on this clone: One end of the junction does not line up with germline, which may come from a read error. This sequence joins TRBV6-5 and TRBJ2-3; a weak D match, TRBD1 (5 bases). CDR1 and CDR2 (germline): MNHEY, SVGAGI. The CDR3 totals 13 residues. CDR3 protein: CVSSGGHPDTQYF. Written as DNA, the CDR3 is TGTGTCAGCAGTGGCGGACATCCAGATACGCAGTATTTT.

The rearrangement links TRBV11-3 to TRBJ2-3; D not certain. This CDR3 contains 14 residues. Germline V gene lookup returns CDR1 SGHNT and CDR2 YENEEA. Trimming removed 5 bases at V and 4 bases at J, with 13 bases between. CDR3 in DNA: TGTGCCAGCAGCAGAACCCGACGGGCAGATACGCAGTATTTT. Translation: CASSRTRRADTQYF.

V and J are TRBV6-4 and TRBJ2-2; D ambiguous. Germline V gene data show CDR1 as MRHNA and CDR2 as SNTAGT. The length of the CDR3 is 14 residues. Trimming removed 2 bases at V and 6 bases at J, with 10 bases between. CDR3 coding DNA: TGTGCCAGCAGTGACCGTTCGGTTTCCGGGGAGCTGTTTTTT. Its translation: CASSDRSVSGELFF.

The chain carries TRBV7-2 and TRBJ1-5; D possibly corresponds to TRBD1 (6 bases). Germline V CDR1 and CDR2: SGHTA, FQGNSA. The germline V and J ends were trimmed by 1 base and 7 bases, with 11 bases remaining between them. This CDR3 comprises 14 residues. CDR3 sequence reads: CASSLGRGSQPQHF. The CDR3 region has the DNA TGTGCCAGCAGCTTAGGGAGGGGGTCACAGCCCCAGCATTTT.

The chain carries TRBV28 and TRBJ1-4; D ambiguous. Trimming stripped 1 base from V and 7 bases from J, with 13 bases between. Germline V CDR1 and CDR2: MDHEN, SYDVKM. CDR3 size: 15 residues. The CDR3 loop reads CASSLSPVGSEKLFF. The CDR3 region has the DNA TGTGCCAGCAGTTTATCCCCGGTGGGGAGTGAAAAACTGTTTTTT. Complete variable domain (other parts from reference TRBV28 and TRBJ1-4): DVKVTQSSRYLVKRTGEKVFLECVQDMDHENMFWYRQDPGLGLRLIYFSYDVKMKEKGDIPEGYSVSREKKERFSLILESASTNQTSMYLCASSLSPVGSEKLFFGSGTQLSVL.

This clone was seen a single time. The chain couples TRBV5-1 to TRBJ1-4; D ambiguous. Germline V CDR1 and CDR2: SGHRS, YFSETQ. The ends were cut back, 4 bases at V and 3 bases at J, with 10 bases in the middle. The CDR3 is 14 amino acids. DNA of the CDR3: TGCGCCAGCAGCCCCTCGCAGTCTAATGAAAAACTGTTTTTT. Protein sequence: CASSPSQSNEKLFF.

The V and J genes are TRBV19 and TRBJ1-4; D may be TRBD1 (6 bases). Germline values: CDR1 LNHDA, CDR2 SQIVND (reference sequence). The CDR3 totals 13 residues. Deletions cut 6 bases from V and 5 bases from J, with 10 bases between. CDR3 in DNA: TGTGCCAGTAGGGCAGACAGGAATGAAAAACTGTTTTTT. The encoded protein is CASRADRNEKLFF.